The 13 T cell receptor beta chains below come from one sample, sequenced in a study of blood T cell repertoires in COVID-19. This table comes from immunoSEQ multiplex PCR, and its TCRdb copy is limited to in-frame clones, with some not included. The table includes some 400,000 clones, about 90% detected once. The material sequenced was PBMCs or T cells enriched from blood (not recorded which). The receptor set was obtained from a man aged 25-45 years who had recovered from COVID-19.

Regarding this clone: This same CDR3 is encoded by further DNA sequences in the sample. The chain employs TRBV7-3 and TRBJ2-2, with D uncertain. Looked up from germline, CDR1 is SGHTA and CDR2 is FQGTGA. V gave up 5 bases and J gave up 8 bases, with 9 bases separating them. The CDR3 spans 12 residues. The CDR3 DNA reads TGTGCCAGCAGCCTCGAGCTGGGGGAGCTGTTTTTT. It encodes CASSLELGELFF.

V is TRBV4-1 and J is TRBJ1-2, with 9 bases identical to TRBD1. This CDR3 is 17 amino acids long. Per germline, CDR1 MGHRA and CDR2 YSYEKL. V shed 1 base and J 3 bases; nucleotides not matched to a gene: 9. CDR3 region: CASSQGGADRGYYGYTF. For the CDR3, the DNA is TGCGCCAGCAGCCAAGGTGGGGCAGACAGGGGGTACTATGGCTACACCTTC.

This chain joins TRBV18 and TRBJ1-2, with a weak D call TRBD1 (6 bases). V lost 5 bases to trimming and J lost 6 bases, with 25 bases between them. The CDR3 sequence is 17 residues long. Per the germline V gene, CDR1 is KGHSH and CDR2 is LQKENI. The CDR3 is CASSRSSGAAGGDGYTF. The CDR3 region has the DNA TGTGCCAGCTCAAGGTCGTCAGGGGCTGCCGGGGGGGATGGCTACACCTTC.

Comment on this clone: Other DNA sequences in this sample translate to the same CDR3. The chain has TRBV2 and TRBJ1-5; maybe TRBD1 (5 bases). This CDR3 comprises 13 residues. The germline V and J ends were trimmed by 5 bases and 1 base, with 6 bases remaining between them. The germline gives CDR1 SNHLY, CDR2 FYNNEI. The DNA of the CDR3 is TGTGCCAGCAGTCGGGGGAGCAATCAGCCCCAGCATTTT. Translated: CASSRGSNQPQHF.

This clone was observed a single time. This chain connects TRBV5-1 to TRBJ1-4, with unresolved D. The CDR3 is 15 residues long. CDR1 is SGHRS, CDR2 YFSETQ, per germline. Trimming stripped 4 bases from V and 3 bases from J, with 13 bases between. In DNA form, the CDR3 reads TGCGCCAGCAGCCCCAGCGGCACGTCTAATGAAAAACTGTTTTTT. This sequence encodes CASSPSGTSNEKLFF.

The rearrangement uses TRBV5-5 and TRBJ1-5; TRBD1 might be the D (5 bases). The CDR3 has 16 amino acids. The V gene lost 4 bases and the J gene lost 7 bases, with 21 bases spanning the gap. Germline V gene data show CDR1 as SGHKS and CDR2 as YYEKEE (reference sequence). The CDR3 loop reads CASSLFGGSIGQPQHF. Here the CDR3 DNA reads TGTGCCAGCAGCCTCTTCGGGGGATCAATCGGGCAGCCCCAGCATTTT.

The chain has TRBV6-4 and TRBJ1-5; D is perhaps TRBD1 (6 bases). Germline CDR1 is MRHNA and CDR2 is SNTAGT. Between the trimmed V and J ends, which lost 6 bases and 2 bases, there was a span of 14 bases. CDR3 size: 15 residues. DNA for the CDR3: TGTGCCAGCAGCCTTACAGGGTTCGGCAATCAGCCCCAGCATTTT. This translates into CASSLTGFGNQPQHF.

V is TRBV5-1 and J is TRBJ1-1; maybe TRBD1 (5 bases). The CDR3 is made up of 14 amino acids. Trimming left V 5 bases short and J 4 bases short, with 15 bases between. Germline loops: CDR1 SGHRS, CDR2 YFSETQ. CDR3 protein: CASRLDSKGTEAFF. CDR3 sequence (DNA): TGCGCCAGCAGACTCGACAGTAAGGGCACTGAAGCTTTCTTT.

This chain connects TRBV7-6 to TRBJ1-2; TRBD1 matches 8 bases. Germline V CDR1 and CDR2: SGHVS, FNYEAQ. The V gene end was trimmed by 2 bases and the J gene end by 8 bases; junction bases not matched to a gene: 10. The CDR3 is 15 residues long. CDR3 bases: TGTGCCAGCAGCTTACAGGGGGCTGAAATCGTAGGCTACACCTTC. This translates into CASSLQGAEIVGYTF.

The J gene is TRBJ2-7, the V gene TRBV5-5; D is possibly TRBD2 (6 bases). The germline V gene has CDR1 SGHKS and CDR2 YYEKEE (reference sequence). The V end lost 6 bases, the J end lost 3 bases, and 22 bases lay between the germline ends. CDR3 length: 16 amino acids. The CDR3 sequence is CASKLDGGRIRYEQYF. The CDR3 DNA sequence: TGTGCCAGCAAACTCGATGGGGGGAGGATTCGCTACGAGCAGTACTTC.

This rearrangement joins TRBV18 to TRBJ2-7; 7 nucleotides line up with TRBD1. Looked up from germline, CDR1 is KGHSH and CDR2 is LQKENI. The CDR3 has 15 residues. The V and J ends lost 2 bases and 2 bases, in that order; junction bases with no gene match: 6. The CDR3 protein is CASSPGGTAAYEQYF. For the CDR3, the DNA is TGTGCCAGCTCACCAGGTGGGACAGCCGCCTACGAGCAGTACTTC.

DNA of the CDR3: TGCGCCAGCAGCCACTGGGCCAGGGGGAACACTGAAGCTTTCTTT. Residues: CASSHWARGNTEAFF. The rearrangement links TRBV4-1 to TRBJ1-1, with D possibly TRBD1 on 6 matching bases. Trimming stripped 3 bases from V and 1 base from J, with 12 bases between. Germline CDR1 reads MGHRA; CDR2 reads YSYEKL. The CDR3 contains 15 residues.

This clone was detected only once. The chain is built from TRBV14 and TRBJ2-2; tentative D call: TRBD2 (5 bases). The germline V and J ends were trimmed by 4 bases and 0 bases, with 15 bases remaining between them. Germline CDR1 reads SGHDN; CDR2 reads FVKESK. CDR3 length: 17 residues. CDR3 amino acids: CASSPWTGSSNTGELFF. The CDR3 bases are TGTGCCAGCAGCCCCTGGACGGGATCCTCGAACACCGGGGAGCTGTTTTTT.